This T cell receptor beta chain was found in a study of cytomegalovirus exposure and HLA in healthy donors. On the study more broadly: The same platform as the 500 to 700 first-cohort repertoires was used for the 90 to 150 validation repertoires, a later analysis reported. General observations from the study: The study labeled more than 150 TCR beta chains cytomegalovirus-associated. It was confirmed in vitro that a few of the CMV-associated chains were specific for CMV antigens. For most TCR sequences rarity was the rule, although some public TCRs occurred in many donors.

Some clones are missing from TCRdb's copy, which holds only in-frame ones; the method was immunoSEQ multiplex PCR. Here the sample spans 80,000 to 100,000 clones, roughly 88% being singletons. Trimming cost V 5 bases and J 3 bases, with 12 bases left between them. The CDR3 has 14 amino acids. Germline loops: CDR1 LNHDA, CDR2 SQIVND (reference sequence). To note about this clone: Its specificity is unknown.

This clonotype originated in a man aged 30 to 45 in good health and CMV-seronegative. The specimen sequenced was PBMCs. The chain joins TRBV19 to TRBJ2-3; D might be TRBD1 (6 bases). The CDR3 loop reads CASSPTGTTDTQYF. CDR3 nucleotide sequence: TGTGCCAGTAGTCCCACCGGGACAACAGATACGCAGTATTTT.